This T cell receptor (beta chain) was documented in a study of vaccination and CD4 T cells after COVID-19. This clonotype was counted only a few times. Its antigen remains unidentified. This CDR3 is 14 amino acids long. V trimming: 0 bases; J trimming: 7 bases; junction bases outside the gene matches: 4. Germline V gives CDR1 GTSNPN, CDR2 SVGIG (reference sequence). The sample's treatment: roughly 10-day PBMC culture with coronavirus spike peptide pools or control peptides (ViraFEST assay). Peptide-pool expansion of antigen-specific T cells preceded TCR sequencing in ViraFEST. Broader study findings: The median proportion of reactive clones detected only post-vaccination in convalescent patients was 85% to 90%.

Oncomine TCR Beta short-read sequencing was applied to DNA from cultured CD4+ T cells. MiXCR was run by TCRdb on the PCR reads, yielding one entry per CDR3 protein. This sample has tens of thousands of distinct CDR3 sequences, with 32% found just once. The source material was cultured CD4+ T cells from blood. This chain links TRBV30 with TRBJ1-1, with TRBD1 matching 11 bases. This clonotype was sampled from a human donor with COVID-19. The DNA for the CDR3 is TGTGCCTGGAGTGTAGGGACAGGGGGTCTTGAAGCTTTCTTT. This encodes CAWSVGTGGLEAFF. The variable domain in full, completed from reference TRBV30 and TRBJ1-1, reads SQTIHQWPATLVQPVGSPLSLECTVEGTSNPNLYWYRQAAGRGLQLLFYSVGIGQISSEVPQNLSASRPQDRQFILSSKKLLLSDSGFYLCAWSVGTGGLEAFFGQGTRLTVV.